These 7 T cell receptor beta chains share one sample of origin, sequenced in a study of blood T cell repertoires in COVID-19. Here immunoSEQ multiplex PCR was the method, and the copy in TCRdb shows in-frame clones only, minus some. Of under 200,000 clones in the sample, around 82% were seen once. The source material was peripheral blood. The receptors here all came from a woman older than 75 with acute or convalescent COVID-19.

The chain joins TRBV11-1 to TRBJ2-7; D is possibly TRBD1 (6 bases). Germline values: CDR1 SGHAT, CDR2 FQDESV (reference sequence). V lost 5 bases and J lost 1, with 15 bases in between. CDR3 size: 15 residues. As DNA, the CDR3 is TGTGCCAGCAGCACCCTGGGGGCCCTGTCCTACGAGCAGTACTTC. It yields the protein CASSTLGALSYEQYF.

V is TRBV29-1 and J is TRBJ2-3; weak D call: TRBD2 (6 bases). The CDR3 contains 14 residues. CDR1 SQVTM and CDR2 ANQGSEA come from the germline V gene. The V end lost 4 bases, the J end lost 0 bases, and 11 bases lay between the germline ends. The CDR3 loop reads CSVVRGGSTDTQYF. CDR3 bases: TGCAGCGTTGTACGGGGAGGAAGCACAGATACGCAGTATTTT.

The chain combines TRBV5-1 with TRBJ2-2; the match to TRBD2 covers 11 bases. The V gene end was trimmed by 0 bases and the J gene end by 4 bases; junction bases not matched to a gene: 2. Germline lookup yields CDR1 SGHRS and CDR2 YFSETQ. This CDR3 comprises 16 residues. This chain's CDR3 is CASSLGLAGLTGELFF. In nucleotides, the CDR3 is TGCGCCAGCAGCTTGGGACTAGCGGGACTCACCGGGGAGCTGTTTTTT. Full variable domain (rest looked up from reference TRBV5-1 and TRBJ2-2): KAGVTQTPRYLIKTRGQQVTLSCSPISGHRSVSWYQQTPGQGLQFLFEYFSETQRNKGNFPGRFSGRQFSNSRSEMNVSTLELGDSALYLCASSLGLAGLTGELFFGEGSRLTVL.

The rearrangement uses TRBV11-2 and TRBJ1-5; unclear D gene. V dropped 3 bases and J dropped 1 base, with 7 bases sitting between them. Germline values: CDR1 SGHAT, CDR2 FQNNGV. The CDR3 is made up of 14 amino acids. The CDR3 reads CASSFAGSNQPQHF. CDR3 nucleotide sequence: TGTGCCAGCAGCTTTGCGGGAAGCAATCAGCCCCAGCATTTT.

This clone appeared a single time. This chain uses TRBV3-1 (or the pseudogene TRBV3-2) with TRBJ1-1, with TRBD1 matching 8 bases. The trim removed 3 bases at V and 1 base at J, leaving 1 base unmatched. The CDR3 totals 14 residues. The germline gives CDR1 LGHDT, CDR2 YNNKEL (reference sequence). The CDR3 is CASSQGTGNTEAFF. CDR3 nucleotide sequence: TGTGCCAGCAGCCAGGGGACAGGGAACACTGAAGCTTTCTTT.

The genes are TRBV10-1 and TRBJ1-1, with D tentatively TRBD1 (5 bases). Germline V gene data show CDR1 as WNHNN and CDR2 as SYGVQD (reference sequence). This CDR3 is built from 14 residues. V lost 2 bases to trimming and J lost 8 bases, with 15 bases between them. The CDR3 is CASSERSGGGEAFF. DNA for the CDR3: TGCGCCAGCAGTGAGAGGTCGGGGGGGGGAGAAGCTTTCTTT.

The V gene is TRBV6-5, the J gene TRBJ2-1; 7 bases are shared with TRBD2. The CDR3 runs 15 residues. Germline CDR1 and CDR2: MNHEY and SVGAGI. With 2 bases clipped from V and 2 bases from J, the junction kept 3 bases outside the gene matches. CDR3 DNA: TGTGCCAGCAGTTACGAAAGCGGGGCCTACAATGAGCAGTTCTTC. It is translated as CASSYESGAYNEQFF.